This T cell receptor (beta chain) comes out of a study of PD-1 blockade in classical Hodgkin lymphoma. Study conclusions and caveats: Healthy donors reportedly exceeded newly diagnosed patients in baseline TCR diversity.

The table came from immunoSEQ multiplex PCR; TCRdb's copy has only in-frame clones and leaves some out. The data show nearly 55,000 clones, roughly 80% seen once. V lost 4 bases and J lost 3, with 18 bases in between. CDR1 and CDR2 (germline): MNHNS, SASEGT. There are 16 residues in the CDR3. Exposure to brentuximab vedotin varied, and each patient had relapsed following autologous stem cell transplantation. This clone was detected only once. Its antigen is currently unknown. The clonotype originates from a human donor with classical Hodgkin lymphoma. The chain combines TRBV6-1 with TRBJ2-5; D is unclear. Here the sequenced sample was peripheral blood mononuclear cells (PBMCs), taken at baseline. The CDR3 spells CASSGYLIQPEETQYF. CDR3 sequence (DNA): TGTGCCAGCAGTGGTTATCTTATACAACCCGAAGAGACCCAGTACTTC.